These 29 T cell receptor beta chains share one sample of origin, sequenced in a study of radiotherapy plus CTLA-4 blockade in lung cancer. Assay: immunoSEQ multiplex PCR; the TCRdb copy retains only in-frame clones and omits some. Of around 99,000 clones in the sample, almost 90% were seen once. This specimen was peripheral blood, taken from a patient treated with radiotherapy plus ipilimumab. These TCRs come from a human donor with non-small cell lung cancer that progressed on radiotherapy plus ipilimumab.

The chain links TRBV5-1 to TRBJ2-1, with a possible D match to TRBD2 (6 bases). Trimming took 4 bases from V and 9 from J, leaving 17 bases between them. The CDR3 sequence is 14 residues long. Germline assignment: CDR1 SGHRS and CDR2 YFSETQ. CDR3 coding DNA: TGCGCCAGCAGCCAGCCTAGCGTACTAAGTGAGCAGTTCTTC. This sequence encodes CASSQPSVLSEQFF.

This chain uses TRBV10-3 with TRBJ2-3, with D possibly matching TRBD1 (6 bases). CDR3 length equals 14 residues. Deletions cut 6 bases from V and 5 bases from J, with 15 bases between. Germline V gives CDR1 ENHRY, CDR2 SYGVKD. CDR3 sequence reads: CAIRQGEGLDTQYF. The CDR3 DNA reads TGTGCCATCAGACAGGGTGAGGGCCTAGATACGCAGTATTTT.

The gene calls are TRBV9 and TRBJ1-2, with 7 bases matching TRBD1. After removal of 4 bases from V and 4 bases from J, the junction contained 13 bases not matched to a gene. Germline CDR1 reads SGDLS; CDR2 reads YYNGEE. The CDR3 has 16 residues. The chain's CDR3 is CASSLGQEVLSYGYTF. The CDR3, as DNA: TGTGCCAGCAGCCTCGGACAGGAGGTCCTGAGCTATGGCTACACCTTC.

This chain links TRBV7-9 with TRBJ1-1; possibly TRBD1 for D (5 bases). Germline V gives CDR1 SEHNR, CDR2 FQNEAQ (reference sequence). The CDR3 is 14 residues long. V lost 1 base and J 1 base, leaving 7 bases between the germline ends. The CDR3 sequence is CASSLGQKNTEAFF. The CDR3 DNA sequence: TGTGCCAGCAGCTTAGGACAGAAGAACACTGAAGCTTTCTTT.

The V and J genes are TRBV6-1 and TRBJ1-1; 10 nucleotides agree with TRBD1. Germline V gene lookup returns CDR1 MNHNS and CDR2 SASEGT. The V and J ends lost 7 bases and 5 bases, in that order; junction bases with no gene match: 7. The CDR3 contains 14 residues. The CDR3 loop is CASTHGQGETEAFF. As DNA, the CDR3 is TGTGCCAGCACTCATGGACAGGGGGAGACTGAAGCTTTCTTT.

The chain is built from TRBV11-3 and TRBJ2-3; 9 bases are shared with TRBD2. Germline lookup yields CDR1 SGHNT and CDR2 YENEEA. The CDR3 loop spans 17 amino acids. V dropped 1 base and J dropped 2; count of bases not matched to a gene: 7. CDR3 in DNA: TGTGCCAGCAGCTTAGGAAGGACTAGCGAGTTCACAGATACGCAGTATTTT. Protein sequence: CASSLGRTSEFTDTQYF.

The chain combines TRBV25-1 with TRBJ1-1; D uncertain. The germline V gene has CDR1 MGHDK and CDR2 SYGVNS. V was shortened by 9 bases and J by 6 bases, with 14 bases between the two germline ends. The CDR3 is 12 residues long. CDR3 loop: CASRVGLSEAFF. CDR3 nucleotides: TGTGCCAGTAGAGTCGGGCTCTCTGAAGCTTTCTTT.

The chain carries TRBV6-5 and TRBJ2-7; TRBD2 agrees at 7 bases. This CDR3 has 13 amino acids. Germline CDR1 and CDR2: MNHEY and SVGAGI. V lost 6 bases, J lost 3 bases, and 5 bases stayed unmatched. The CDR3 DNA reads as TGTGCCAGCAGCCCAGGACTAGTCTACGAGCAGTACTTC. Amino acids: CASSPGLVYEQYF.

CDR3 sequence reads: CASSLDQGVTEAFF. As DNA, the CDR3 is TGTGCCAGCAGCTTGGATCAGGGGGTTACTGAAGCTTTCTTT. The chain has TRBV5-5 and TRBJ1-1; 7 bases line up with TRBD1. J was trimmed by 5 bases and V by 0 bases; bases with no gene match: 4. This CDR3 comprises 14 residues. The V gene's germline CDR1 is SGHKS and CDR2 YYEKEE (reference sequence).

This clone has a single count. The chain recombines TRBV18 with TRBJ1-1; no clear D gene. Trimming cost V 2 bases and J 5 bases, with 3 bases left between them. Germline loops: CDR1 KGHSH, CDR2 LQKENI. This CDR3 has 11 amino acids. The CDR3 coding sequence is TGTGCCAGCTCACCAATGACTGAAGCTTTCTTT. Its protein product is CASSPMTEAFF.

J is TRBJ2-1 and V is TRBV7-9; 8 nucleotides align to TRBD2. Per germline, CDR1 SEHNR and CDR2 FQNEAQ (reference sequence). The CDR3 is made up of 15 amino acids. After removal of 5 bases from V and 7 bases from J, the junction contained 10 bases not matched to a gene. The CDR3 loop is CASSPQERELNEQFF. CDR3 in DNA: TGTGCCAGCAGCCCACAGGAGCGGGAGCTGAATGAGCAGTTCTTC.

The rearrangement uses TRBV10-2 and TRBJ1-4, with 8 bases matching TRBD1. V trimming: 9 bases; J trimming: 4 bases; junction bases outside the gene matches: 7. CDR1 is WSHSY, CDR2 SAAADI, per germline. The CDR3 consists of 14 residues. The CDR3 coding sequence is TGCGCCAGTTCCGGGGGACAGGATAATGAAAAACTGTTTTTT. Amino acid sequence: CASSGGQDNEKLFF.

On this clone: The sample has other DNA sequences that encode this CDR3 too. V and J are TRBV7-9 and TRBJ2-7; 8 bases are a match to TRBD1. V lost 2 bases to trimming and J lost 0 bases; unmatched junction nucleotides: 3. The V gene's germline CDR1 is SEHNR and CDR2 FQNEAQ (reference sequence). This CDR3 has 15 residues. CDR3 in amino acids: CASSLPQGGSYEQYF. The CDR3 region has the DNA TGTGCCAGCAGCTTACCACAGGGGGGCTCCTACGAGCAGTACTTC.

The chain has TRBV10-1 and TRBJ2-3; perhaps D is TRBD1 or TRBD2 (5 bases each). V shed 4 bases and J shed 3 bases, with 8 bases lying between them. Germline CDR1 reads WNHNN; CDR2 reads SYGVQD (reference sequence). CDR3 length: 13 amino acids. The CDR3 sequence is CASSVGETDTQYF. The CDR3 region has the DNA TGCGCCAGCAGTGTGGGGGAGACAGATACGCAGTATTTT.

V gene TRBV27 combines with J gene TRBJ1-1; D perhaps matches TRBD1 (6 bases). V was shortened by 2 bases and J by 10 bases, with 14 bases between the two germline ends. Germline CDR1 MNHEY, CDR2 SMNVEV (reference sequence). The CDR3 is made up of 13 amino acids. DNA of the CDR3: TGTGCCAGCAGTTTAACCCTACAGGGTAGAGCTTTCTTT. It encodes CASSLTLQGRAFF.

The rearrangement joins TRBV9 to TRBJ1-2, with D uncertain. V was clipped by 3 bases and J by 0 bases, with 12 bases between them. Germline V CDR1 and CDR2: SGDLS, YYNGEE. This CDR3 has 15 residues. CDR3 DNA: TGTGCCAGCAGCGAAACCCCGGGGACTAACTATGGCTACACCTTC. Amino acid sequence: CASSETPGTNYGYTF.

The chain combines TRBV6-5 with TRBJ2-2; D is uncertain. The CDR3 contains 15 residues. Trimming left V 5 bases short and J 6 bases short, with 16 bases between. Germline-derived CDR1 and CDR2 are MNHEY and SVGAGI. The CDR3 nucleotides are TGTGCCAGCAGTGCCCCCATGGGTTATCCCGGGGAGCTGTTTTTT. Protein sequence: CASSAPMGYPGELFF.

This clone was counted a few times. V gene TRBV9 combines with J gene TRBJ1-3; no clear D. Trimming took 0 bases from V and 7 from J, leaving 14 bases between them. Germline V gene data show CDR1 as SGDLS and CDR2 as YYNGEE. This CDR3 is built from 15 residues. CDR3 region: CASSVGGELGNTIYF. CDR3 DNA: TGTGCCAGCAGCGTAGGTGGGGAGCTTGGGAACACCATATATTTT. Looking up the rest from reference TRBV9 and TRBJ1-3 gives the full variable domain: DSGVTQTPKHLITATGQRVTLRCSPRSGDLSVYWYQQSLDQGLQFLIQYYNGEERAKGNILERFSAQQFPDLHSELNLSSLELGDSALYFCASSVGGELGNTIYFGEGSWLTVV.

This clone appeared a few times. CDR3 bases: TGTGCAAGTCGCTTGAAGAGCTCCTACGAGCAGTACTTC. Translating gives CASRLKSSYEQYF. V is TRBV12-2 and J is TRBJ2-7; the DNA was not compared with TRBD2, the D call given in the table. TRBV12-2 is assigned pseudogene status. The CDR3 covers 13 residues.

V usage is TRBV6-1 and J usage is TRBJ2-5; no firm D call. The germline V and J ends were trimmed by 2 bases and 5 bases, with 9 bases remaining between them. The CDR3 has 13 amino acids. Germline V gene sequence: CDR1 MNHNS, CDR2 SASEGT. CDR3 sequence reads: CASSESETETQYF. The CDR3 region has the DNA TGTGCCAGCAGTGAATCGGAGACGGAGACCCAGTACTTC.

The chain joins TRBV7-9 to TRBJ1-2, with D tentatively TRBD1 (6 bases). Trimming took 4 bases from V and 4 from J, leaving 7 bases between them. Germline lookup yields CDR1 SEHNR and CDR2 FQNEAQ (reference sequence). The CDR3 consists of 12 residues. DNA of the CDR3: TGTGCCAGCAGCTCAGGGGTCTATGGCTACACCTTC. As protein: CASSSGVYGYTF.

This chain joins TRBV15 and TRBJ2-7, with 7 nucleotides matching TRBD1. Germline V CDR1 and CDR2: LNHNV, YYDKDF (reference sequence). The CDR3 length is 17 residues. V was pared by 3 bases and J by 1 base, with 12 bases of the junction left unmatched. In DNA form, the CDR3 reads TGTGCCACCAGCAGCACCCCGGGACAGAAGAAATCCTACGAGCAGTACTTC. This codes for CATSSTPGQKKSYEQYF. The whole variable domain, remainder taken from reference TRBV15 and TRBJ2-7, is DAMVIQNPRYQVTQFGKPVTLSCSQTLNHNVMYWYQQKSSQAPKLLFHYYDKDFNNEADTPDNFQSRRPNTSFCFLDIRSPGLGDTAMYLCATSSTPGQKKSYEQYFGPGTRLTVT.

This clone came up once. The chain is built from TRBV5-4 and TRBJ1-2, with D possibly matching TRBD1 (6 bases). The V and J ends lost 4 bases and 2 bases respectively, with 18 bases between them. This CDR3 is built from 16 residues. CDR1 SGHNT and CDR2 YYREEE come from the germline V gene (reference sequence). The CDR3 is CASSPGGGVQNYGYTF. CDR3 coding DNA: TGTGCCAGCAGCCCGGGAGGGGGGGTTCAAAACTATGGCTACACCTTC.

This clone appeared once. Here the CDR3 reads CASTFRPGANVLTF. The CDR3 DNA sequence: TGTGCCAGCACCTTCCGGCCTGGGGCCAACGTCCTGACTTTC. This chain joins TRBV27 and TRBJ2-6, with no clear D. Germline-derived CDR1 and CDR2 are MNHEY and SMNVEV (reference sequence). The length of the CDR3 is 14 residues. The V end lost 7 bases, the J end lost 2 bases, and 9 bases lay between the germline ends.

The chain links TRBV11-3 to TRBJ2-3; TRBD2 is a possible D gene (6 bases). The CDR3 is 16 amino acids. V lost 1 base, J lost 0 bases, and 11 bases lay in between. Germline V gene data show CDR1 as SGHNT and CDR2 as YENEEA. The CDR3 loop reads CASSLGSGSSTDTQYF. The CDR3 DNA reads TGTGCCAGCAGCTTAGGGAGCGGGTCTAGCACAGATACGCAGTATTTT.

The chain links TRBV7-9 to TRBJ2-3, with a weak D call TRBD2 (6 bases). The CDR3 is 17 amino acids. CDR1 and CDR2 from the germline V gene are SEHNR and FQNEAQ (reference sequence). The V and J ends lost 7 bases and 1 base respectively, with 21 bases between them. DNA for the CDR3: TGTGCCAGCACCCCTTCCCTGGGTGGAGGGGGCACAGATACGCAGTATTTT. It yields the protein CASTPSLGGGGTDTQYF.

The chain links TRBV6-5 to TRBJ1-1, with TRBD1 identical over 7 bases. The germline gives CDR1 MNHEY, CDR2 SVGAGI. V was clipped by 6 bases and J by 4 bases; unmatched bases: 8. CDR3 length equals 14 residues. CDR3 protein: CASRPTGSGTEAFF. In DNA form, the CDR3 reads TGTGCCAGCAGACCGACAGGGAGTGGCACTGAAGCTTTCTTT.

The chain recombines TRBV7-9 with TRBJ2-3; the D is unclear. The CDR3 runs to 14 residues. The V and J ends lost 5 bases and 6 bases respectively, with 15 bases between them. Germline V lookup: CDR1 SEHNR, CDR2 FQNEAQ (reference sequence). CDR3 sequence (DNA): TGTGCCAGCAGCCACAATTCGCCGGAGGATACGCAGTATTTT. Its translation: CASSHNSPEDTQYF.

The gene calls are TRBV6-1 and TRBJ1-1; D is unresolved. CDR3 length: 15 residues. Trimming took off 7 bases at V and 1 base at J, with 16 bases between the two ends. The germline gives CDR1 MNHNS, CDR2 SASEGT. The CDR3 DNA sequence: TGTGCCAGCACCCTAACCGTAGACGGGAACACTGAAGCTTTCTTT. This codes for CASTLTVDGNTEAFF.